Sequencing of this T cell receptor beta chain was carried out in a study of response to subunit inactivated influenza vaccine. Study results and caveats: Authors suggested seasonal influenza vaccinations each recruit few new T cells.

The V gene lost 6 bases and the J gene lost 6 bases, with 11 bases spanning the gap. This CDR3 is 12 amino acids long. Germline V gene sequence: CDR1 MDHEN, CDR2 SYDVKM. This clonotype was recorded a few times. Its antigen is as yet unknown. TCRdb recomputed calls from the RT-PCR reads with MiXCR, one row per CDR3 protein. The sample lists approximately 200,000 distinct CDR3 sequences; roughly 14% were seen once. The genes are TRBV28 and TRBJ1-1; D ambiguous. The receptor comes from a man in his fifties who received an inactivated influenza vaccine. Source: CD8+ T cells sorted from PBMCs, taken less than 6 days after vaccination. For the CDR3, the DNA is TGTGCCAGCAGAGACTTCATGTCTGAAGCTTTCTTT. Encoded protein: CASRDFMSEAFF.